The sequence of this T cell receptor (beta chain) was determined in a study of Graves' ophthalmopathy and Graves' hyperthyroidism. Whole-study results and caveats: Appearing in blood as well were most expanded thyroid clonotypes above 0.001 frequency. Ophthalmopathy cases were distinguished from stable hyperthyroidism by a 13-signature model, reaching roughly 90% sensitivity and 81.08% specificity.

RNA transcripts served as template for amplifying TCR beta CDR3 sequences. Following a first-round RT-PCR that used HTBI primers, a second-round multiplex PCR was carried out. One entry per CDR3 protein results from TCRdb running MiXCR on the multiplex PCR reads. The data contain about 1.2 million distinct CDR3 sequences, 35% to 40% of them singletons. This clonotype came up a few times. Its antigen remains unknown. This TCR was recovered from an adult man with Graves' hyperthyroidism. The sequencing input was peripheral blood or thyroid tissue (not recorded which).

The CDR3 loop reads CASSQRPYNSPLHF. Written as DNA, the CDR3 is TGTGCCAGCAGCCAACGGCCATATAATTCACCCCTCCACTTT. The chain is built from TRBV6-6 and TRBJ1-6; D unclear. CDR3 length equals 14 residues. Germline values: CDR1 MNHNY, CDR2 SVGAGI (reference sequence). Trimming took 6 bases from V and 4 from J, leaving 10 bases between them.